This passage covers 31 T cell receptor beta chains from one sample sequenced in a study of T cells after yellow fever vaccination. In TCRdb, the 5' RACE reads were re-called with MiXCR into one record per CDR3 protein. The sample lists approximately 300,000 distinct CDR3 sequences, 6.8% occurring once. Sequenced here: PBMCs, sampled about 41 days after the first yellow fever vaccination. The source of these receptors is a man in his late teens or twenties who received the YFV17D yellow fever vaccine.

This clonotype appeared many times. CDR3 residues: CSARGAGPPSYNEQFF. The CDR3 nucleotides are TGCAGTGCTAGAGGCGCAGGGCCGCCCTCCTACAATGAGCAGTTCTTC. V usage is TRBV20-1 and J usage is TRBJ2-1, with a possible D match to TRBD1 (5 bases). V gave up 1 base and J gave up 0 bases, with 13 bases separating them. The germline V gene encodes CDR1 DFQATT and CDR2 SNEGSKA (reference sequence). This CDR3 has 16 amino acids.

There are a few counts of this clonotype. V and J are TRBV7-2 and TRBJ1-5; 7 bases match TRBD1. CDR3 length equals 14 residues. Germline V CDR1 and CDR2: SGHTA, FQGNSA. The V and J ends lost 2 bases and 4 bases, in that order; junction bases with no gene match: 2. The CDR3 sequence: CASSLIQGNQPQHF. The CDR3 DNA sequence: TGTGCCAGCAGCTTAATACAGGGGAATCAGCCCCAGCATTTT.

CDR3 residues: CASSSEAQAYNEQFF. The CDR3 DNA follows: TGTGCCAGCAGCTCCGAAGCTCAAGCCTACAATGAGCAGTTCTTC. The J gene is TRBJ2-1, the V gene TRBV7-9, with D unclear. Trimming pared 4 bases from V and 2 bases from J, leaving 12 bases between. The CDR3 contains 15 residues. The germline gives CDR1 SEHNR, CDR2 FQNEAQ (reference sequence).

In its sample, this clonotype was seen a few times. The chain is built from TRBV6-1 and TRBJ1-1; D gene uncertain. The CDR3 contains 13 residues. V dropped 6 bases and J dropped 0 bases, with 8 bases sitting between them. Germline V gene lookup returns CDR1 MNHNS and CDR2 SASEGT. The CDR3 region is CASRETLNTEAFF. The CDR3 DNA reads TGTGCCAGCAGAGAGACACTGAACACTGAAGCTTTCTTT.

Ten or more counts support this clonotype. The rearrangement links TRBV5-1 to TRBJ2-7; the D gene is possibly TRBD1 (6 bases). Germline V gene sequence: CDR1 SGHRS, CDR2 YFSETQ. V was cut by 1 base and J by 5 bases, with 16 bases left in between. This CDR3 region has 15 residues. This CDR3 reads CASSLRWGQSDEQYF. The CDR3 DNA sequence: TGCGCCAGCAGCTTGAGATGGGGACAATCAGACGAGCAGTACTTC. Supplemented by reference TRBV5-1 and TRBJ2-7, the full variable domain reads KAGVTQTPRYLIKTRGQQVTLSCSPISGHRSVSWYQQTPGQGLQFLFEYFSETQRNKGNFPGRFSGRQFSNSRSEMNVSTLELGDSALYLCASSLRWGQSDEQYFGPGTRLTVT.

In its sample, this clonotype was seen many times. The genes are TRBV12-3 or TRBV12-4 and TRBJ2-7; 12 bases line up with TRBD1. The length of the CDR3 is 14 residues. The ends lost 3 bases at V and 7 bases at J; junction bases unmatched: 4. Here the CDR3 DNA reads TGTGCCAGCAGTTTGGGACAGGGGGCCTGGGAGCAGTACTTC. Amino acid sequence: CASSLGQGAWEQYF.

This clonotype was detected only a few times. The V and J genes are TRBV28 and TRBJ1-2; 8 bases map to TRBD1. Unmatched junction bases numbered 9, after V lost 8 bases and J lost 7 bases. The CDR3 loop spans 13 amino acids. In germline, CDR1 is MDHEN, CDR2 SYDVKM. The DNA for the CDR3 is TGTGCCAGCGCAAAAATTGACAGGGGTGGCTACACCTTC. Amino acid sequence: CASAKIDRGGYTF.

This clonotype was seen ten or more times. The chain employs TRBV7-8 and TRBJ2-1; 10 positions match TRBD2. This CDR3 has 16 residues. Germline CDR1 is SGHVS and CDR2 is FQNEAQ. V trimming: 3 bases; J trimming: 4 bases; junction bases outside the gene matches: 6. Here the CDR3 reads CASSLATSGQYNEQFF. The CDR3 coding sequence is TGTGCCAGCAGCTTGGCGACTAGCGGGCAATACAATGAGCAGTTCTTC.

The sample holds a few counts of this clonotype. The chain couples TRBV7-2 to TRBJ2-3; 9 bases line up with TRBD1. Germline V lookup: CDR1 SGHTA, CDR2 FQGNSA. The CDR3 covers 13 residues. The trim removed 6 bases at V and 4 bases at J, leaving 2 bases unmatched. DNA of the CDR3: TGTGCCAGCAGATGGACAGGGGCAGATACGCAGTATTTT. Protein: CASRWTGADTQYF.

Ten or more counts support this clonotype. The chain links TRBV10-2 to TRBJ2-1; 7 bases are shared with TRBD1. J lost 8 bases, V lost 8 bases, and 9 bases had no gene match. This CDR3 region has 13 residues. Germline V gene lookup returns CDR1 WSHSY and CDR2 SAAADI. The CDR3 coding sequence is TGCGCCAGCGCCGACAGGGACGATGATGAGCAGTTCTTC. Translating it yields CASADRDDDEQFF.

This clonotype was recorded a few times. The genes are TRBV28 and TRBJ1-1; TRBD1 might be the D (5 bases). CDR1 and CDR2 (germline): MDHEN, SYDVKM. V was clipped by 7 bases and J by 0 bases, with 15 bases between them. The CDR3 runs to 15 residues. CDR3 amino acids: CASTGGGTMNTEAFF. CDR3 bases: TGTGCCAGCACCGGGGGGGGAACCATGAACACTGAAGCTTTCTTT. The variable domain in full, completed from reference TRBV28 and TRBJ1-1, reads DVKVTQSSRYLVKRTGEKVFLECVQDMDHENMFWYRQDPGLGLRLIYFSYDVKMKEKGDIPEGYSVSREKKERFSLILESASTNQTSMYLCASTGGGTMNTEAFFGQGTRLTVV.

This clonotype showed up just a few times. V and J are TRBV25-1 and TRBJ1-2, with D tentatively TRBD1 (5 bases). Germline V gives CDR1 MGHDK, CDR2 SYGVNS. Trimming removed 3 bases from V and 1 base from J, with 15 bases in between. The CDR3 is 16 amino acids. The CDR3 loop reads CASSDFEGHGNYGYTF. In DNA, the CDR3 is TGTGCCAGCAGTGATTTTGAGGGGCACGGTAACTATGGCTACACCTTC.

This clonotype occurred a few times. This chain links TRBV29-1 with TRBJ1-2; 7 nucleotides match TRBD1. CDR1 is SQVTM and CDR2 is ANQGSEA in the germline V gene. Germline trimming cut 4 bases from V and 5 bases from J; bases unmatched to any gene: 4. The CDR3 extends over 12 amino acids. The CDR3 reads CSVGSRGYGYTF. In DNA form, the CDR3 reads TGCAGCGTTGGATCCAGGGGGTATGGCTACACCTTC.

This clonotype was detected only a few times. The CDR3 is CASSQDLLPVAGGYEQYF. Here the CDR3 DNA reads TGTGCCAGCAGCCAAGACCTCCTTCCCGTAGCGGGGGGGTACGAGCAGTACTTC. The V call is TRBV4-2, the J call TRBJ2-7; 11 bases agree with TRBD2. This CDR3 has 18 amino acids. J gave up 4 bases and V 0 bases, and 11 bases lay outside the gene matches. The germline V gene encodes CDR1 LGHNA and CDR2 YNFKEQ.

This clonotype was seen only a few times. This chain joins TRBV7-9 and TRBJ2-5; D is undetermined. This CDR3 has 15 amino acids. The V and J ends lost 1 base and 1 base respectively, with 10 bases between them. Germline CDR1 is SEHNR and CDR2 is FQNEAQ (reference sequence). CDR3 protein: CASSLENGAQETQYF. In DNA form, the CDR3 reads TGTGCCAGCAGCTTAGAGAACGGAGCCCAAGAGACCCAGTACTTC. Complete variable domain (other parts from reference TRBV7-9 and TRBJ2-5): DTGVSQNPRHKITKRGQNVTFRCDPISEHNRLYWYRQTLGQGPEFLTYFQNEAQLEKSRLLSDRFSAERPKGSFSTLEIQRTEQGDSAMYLCASSLENGAQETQYFGPGTRLLVL.

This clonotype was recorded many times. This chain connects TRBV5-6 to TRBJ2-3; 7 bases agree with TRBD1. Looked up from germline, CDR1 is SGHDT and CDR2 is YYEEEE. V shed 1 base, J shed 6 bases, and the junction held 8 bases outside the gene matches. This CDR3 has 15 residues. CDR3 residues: CASSLMTGNLDTQYF. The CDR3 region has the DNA TGTGCCAGCAGCTTGATGACAGGGAATTTGGATACGCAGTATTTT. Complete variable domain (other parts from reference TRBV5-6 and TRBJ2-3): DAGVTQSPTHLIKTRGQQVTLRCSPKSGHDTVSWYQQALGQGPQFIFQYYEEEERQRGNFPDRFSGHQFPNYSSELNVNALLLGDSALYLCASSLMTGNLDTQYFGPGTRLTVL.

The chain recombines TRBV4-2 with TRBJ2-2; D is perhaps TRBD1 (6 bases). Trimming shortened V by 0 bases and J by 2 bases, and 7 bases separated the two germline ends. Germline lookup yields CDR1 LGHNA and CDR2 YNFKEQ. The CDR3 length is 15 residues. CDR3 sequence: CASSQEDRNTGELFF. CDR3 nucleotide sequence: TGTGCCAGCAGCCAAGAGGACAGAAACACCGGGGAGCTGTTTTTT.

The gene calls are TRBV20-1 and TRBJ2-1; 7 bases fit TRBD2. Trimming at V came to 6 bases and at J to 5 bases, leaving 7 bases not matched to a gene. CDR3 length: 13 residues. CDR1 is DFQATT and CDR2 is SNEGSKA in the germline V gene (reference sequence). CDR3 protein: CSAWDYRNNEQFF. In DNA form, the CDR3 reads TGCAGTGCATGGGACTACCGTAACAATGAGCAGTTCTTC.

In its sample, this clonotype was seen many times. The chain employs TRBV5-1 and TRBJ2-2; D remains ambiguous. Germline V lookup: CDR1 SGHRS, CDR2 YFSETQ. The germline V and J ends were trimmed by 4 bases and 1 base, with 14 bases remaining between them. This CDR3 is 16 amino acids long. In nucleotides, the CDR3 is TGCGCCAGCAGCAGCTTGATCACAGAGAACACCGGGGAGCTGTTTTTT. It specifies CASSSLITENTGELFF.

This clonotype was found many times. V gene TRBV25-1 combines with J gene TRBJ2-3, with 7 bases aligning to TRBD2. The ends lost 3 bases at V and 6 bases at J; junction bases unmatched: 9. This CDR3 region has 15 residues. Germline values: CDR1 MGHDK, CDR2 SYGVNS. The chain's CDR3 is CASSDSAGDGDTQYF. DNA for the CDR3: TGTGCCAGCAGTGACTCGGCGGGGGATGGGGATACGCAGTATTTT.

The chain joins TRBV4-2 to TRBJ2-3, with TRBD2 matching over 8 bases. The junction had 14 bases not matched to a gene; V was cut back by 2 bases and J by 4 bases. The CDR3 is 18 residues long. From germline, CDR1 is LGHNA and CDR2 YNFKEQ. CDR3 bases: TGTGCCAGCAGCCAACCGTTTTTCGGGGGGGCCGGAGCAGATACGCAGTATTTT. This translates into CASSQPFFGGAGADTQYF.

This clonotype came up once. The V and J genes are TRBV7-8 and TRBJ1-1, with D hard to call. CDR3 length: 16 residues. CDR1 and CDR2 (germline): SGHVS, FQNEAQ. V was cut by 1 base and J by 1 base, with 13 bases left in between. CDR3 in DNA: TGTGCCAGCAGCTTAGACCCCGGGCTTGCGAACACTGAAGCTTTCTTT. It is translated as CASSLDPGLANTEAFF.

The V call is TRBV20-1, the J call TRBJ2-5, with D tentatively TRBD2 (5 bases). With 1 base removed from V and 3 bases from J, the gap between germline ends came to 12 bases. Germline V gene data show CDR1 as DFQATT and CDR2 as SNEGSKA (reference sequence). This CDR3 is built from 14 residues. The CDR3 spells CSARGIDGEETQYF. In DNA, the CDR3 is TGCAGTGCTAGAGGCATCGACGGGGAAGAGACCCAGTACTTC.

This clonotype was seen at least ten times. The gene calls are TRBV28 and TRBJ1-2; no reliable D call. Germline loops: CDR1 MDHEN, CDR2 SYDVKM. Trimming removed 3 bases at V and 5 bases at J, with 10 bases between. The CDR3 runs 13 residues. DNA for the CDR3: TGTGCCAGCAGTTTGACCCCGGGGTATGGCTACACCTTC. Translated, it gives CASSLTPGYGYTF.

The CDR3 DNA reads as TGTGCCAGCGGTGGTGGAGATACGCAGTATTTT. Its protein is CASGGGDTQYF. The chain uses TRBV11-2 and TRBJ2-3; D not certain. The CDR3 has 11 residues. The germline V gene encodes CDR1 SGHAT and CDR2 FQNNGV. V was pared by 8 bases and J by 5 bases, with 8 bases between.

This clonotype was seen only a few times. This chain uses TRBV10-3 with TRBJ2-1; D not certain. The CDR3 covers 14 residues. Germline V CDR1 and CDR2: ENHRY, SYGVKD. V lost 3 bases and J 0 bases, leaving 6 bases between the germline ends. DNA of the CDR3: TGTGCCATCAGTGAACCCAGCTCCTACAATGAGCAGTTCTTC. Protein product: CAISEPSSYNEQFF.

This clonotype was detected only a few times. CDR3 nucleotides: TGTGCCAGCAGCTTATCAGCCGGGACTAGAAGGAATGAGCAGTTCTTC. Translated, it gives CASSLSAGTRRNEQFF. V usage is TRBV7-9 and J usage is TRBJ2-1; 8 bases are shared with TRBD2. V shed 2 bases and J 7 bases; nucleotides not matched to a gene: 10. The CDR3 contains 16 residues. Germline lookup yields CDR1 SEHNR and CDR2 FQNEAQ (reference sequence).

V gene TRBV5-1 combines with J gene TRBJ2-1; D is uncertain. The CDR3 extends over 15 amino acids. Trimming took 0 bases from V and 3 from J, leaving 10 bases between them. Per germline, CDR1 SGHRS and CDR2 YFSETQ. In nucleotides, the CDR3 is TGCGCCAGCAGCTTGGGGCACGGAGACTACAATGAGCAGTTCTTC. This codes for CASSLGHGDYNEQFF.

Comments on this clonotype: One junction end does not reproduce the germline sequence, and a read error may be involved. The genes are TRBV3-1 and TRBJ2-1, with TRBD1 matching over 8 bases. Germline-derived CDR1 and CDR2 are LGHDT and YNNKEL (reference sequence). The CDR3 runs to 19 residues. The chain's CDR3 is CASSHYPLGQGRSNKEQFF. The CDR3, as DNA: TGTGCCAGCAGCCATTACCCTTTAGGACAGGGAAGGAGTAACAAGGAGCAGTTCTTC.

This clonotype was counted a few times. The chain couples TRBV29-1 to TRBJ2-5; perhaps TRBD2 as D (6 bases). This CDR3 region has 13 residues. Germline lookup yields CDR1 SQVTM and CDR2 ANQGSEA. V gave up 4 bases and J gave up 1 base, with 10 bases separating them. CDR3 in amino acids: CSVGTTFQETQYF. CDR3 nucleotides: TGCAGCGTTGGGACTACCTTCCAAGAGACCCAGTACTTC. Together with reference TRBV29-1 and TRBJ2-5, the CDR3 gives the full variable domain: SAVISQKPSRDICQRGTSLTIQCQVDSQVTMMFWYRQQPGQSLTLIATANQGSEATYESGFVIDKFPISRPNLTFSTLTVSNMSPEDSSIYLCSVGTTFQETQYFGPGTRLLVL.

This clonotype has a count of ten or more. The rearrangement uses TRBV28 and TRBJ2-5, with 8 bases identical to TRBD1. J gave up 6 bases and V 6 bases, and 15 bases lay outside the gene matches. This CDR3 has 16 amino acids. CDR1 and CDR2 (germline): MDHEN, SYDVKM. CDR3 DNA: TGTGCCAGCAGCCACGCGACAGGGGATTTGTCGAAGACCCAGTACTTC. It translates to CASSHATGDLSKTQYF. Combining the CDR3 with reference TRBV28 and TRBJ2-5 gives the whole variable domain DVKVTQSSRYLVKRTGEKVFLECVQDMDHENMFWYRQDPGLGLRLIYFSYDVKMKEKGDIPEGYSVSREKKERFSLILESASTNQTSMYLCASSHATGDLSKTQYFGPGTRLLVL.